The rows below give T cell receptor beta chains drawn from one sample of a study of shared clonotypes between healthy human individuals. Using immunoSEQ multiplex PCR, the repertoire was profiled, and TCRdb retains in-frame clones only, with some absent. This table has 230,000 or so clones, approximately 65% appearing once. Sequenced sample: memory CD4+ T cells sorted from blood. Receptors were obtained from a man in his thirties or forties in good health. The CDR3 runs from the conserved cysteine through the conserved F or W.

CDR3 protein	J gene	V gene
CASSQGGTTNEKLFF	TRBJ1-4	TRBV18
CASSADRGHNQPQHF	TRBJ1-5	TRBV6-1
CASSDYSRANEQFF	TRBJ2-1	TRBV2
CASSLGEDQPQHF	TRBJ1-5	TRBV18
CASSSSGASGNEQFF	TRBJ2-1	TRBV7-7
CATSRALAGVNEQFF	TRBJ2-1	TRBV15
CASSLRPLTGELFF	TRBJ2-2	TRBV28
CSGMKQGSATDTQYF	TRBJ2-3	TRBV29-1
CASSYTVPTPNEQFF	TRBJ2-1	TRBV6-5
CASSLNQGWNGELFF	TRBJ2-2	TRBV5-1
CASSFDRAPYEQYF	TRBJ2-7	TRBV6-5
CASSSMKLPNQDRASYNEQFF	TRBJ2-1	TRBV27
CASSERTAFSGANVLTF	TRBJ2-6	TRBV2
CATQGRGLAGANVLTF	TRBJ2-6	TRBV19
CASSDPRKGDTQYF	TRBJ2-3	TRBV6-1
CASSVGTIGEQYF	TRBJ2-7	TRBV9
CASSLRSTPDTEAFF	TRBJ1-1	TRBV5-1
CASSPSGDQPQHF	TRBJ1-5	TRBV5-6
CASSPLENTEAFF	TRBJ1-1	TRBV5-1
CASSLEGAGQPQHF	TRBJ1-5	TRBV7-2
CASSLQDQPQHF	TRBJ1-5	TRBV28
CAIESREGRIETQYF	TRBJ2-5	TRBV7-2
CASSFPGTSGSEQYF	TRBJ2-7	TRBV28
CASSISGSGETQYF	TRBJ2-5	TRBV19
CASSLVRGENEQFF	TRBJ2-1	TRBV11-3
CASSPEETQYF	TRBJ2-5	TRBV25-1
CASSLRGATEAFF	TRBJ1-1	TRBV7-8
CASSPRGRRNQPQHF	TRBJ1-5	TRBV21-1
CASNLWDGYTF	TRBJ1-2	TRBV27
CASSLVGLGLVQDEQYF	TRBJ2-7	TRBV28
CASSFGTVEQFF	TRBJ2-1	TRBV5-1
CATTRSDNYGYTF	TRBJ1-2	TRBV19